The 2 T cell receptor beta chains reported below all come from one sample, sequenced in a study of blood T cells in healthy people across ages. Primers used in a second PCR of roughly 6 to 11 cycles were a sample-barcoded 5' primer and a J-beta primer mix. TCRdb processed the 5' RACE reads anew with MiXCR; each CDR3 protein has one entry. Counted here are about 930,000 distinct CDR3 sequences, 25% to 30% occurring once; the ten biggest clones make up 9.5% to 13%. This same sample was also taken into another study, of T cells of mothers and their children.

Material for sequencing was blood. Receptor source: a woman in her forties in good health.

V usage is TRBV29-1 and J usage is TRBJ1-1; D unresolved. Germline-derived CDR1 and CDR2 are SQVTM and ANQGSEA. This CDR3 spans 13 amino acids. Trimming pared 4 bases from V and 0 bases from J, leaving 9 bases between. This chain's CDR3 is CSVAVGLNTEAFF. CDR3 in DNA: TGCAGCGTTGCAGTGGGTCTGAACACTGAAGCTTTCTTT.

The genes are TRBV4-1 and TRBJ2-3, with a possible D match to TRBD2 (5 bases). The length of the CDR3 is 17 residues. With 2 bases removed from V and 0 bases from J, the gap between germline ends came to 15 bases. Germline CDR1 MGHRA, CDR2 YSYEKL. As DNA, the CDR3 is TGCGCCAGCAGCCAAAACAATGGAGGCCCCAGCACAGATACGCAGTATTTT. This translates into CASSQNNGGPSTDTQYF.